A selection of T cell receptor beta chains follows, all from one sample in a study of blood T cells in healthy people across ages. From the 5' RACE reads, TCRdb called clonotypes with MiXCR, one entry per CDR3 protein. The sample contains hundreds of thousands of distinct CDR3 sequences, under 25% of which appear only once. Specimen: blood. These receptors all stem from a man between 65 and 85 years old in good health. The CDR3 runs from the conserved cysteine through the conserved F or W. D genes are given only for firm matches. Expanded clones get a size class; other rows say once, few or many, or leave the size out.

J gene | V gene | D gene | clone size | CDR3 DNA | CDR3 protein
TRBJ2-3 | TRBV24-1 | NA | few | TGTGCCACCAGTGACACCGGGACTAGCACAGATACGCAGTATTTT | CATSDTGTSTDTQYF
TRBJ1-1 | TRBV12-3/TRBV12-4 | NA | few | TGTGCCAGCAGTTTAGTGGATAACACTGAAGCTTTCTTT | CASSLVDNTEAFF
TRBJ2-5 | TRBV20-1 | TRBD2 | few | TGCAGTGCTGTTGATAGCGGGAAGGGAGAGACCCAGTACTTC | CSAVDSGKGETQYF
TRBJ2-1 | TRBV7-8 | TRBD2 | few | TGTGCCAGCAGCTTACCCAGGACTAGCGGGAGGACCTACAATGAGCAGTTCTTC | CASSLPRTSGRTYNEQFF
TRBJ2-1 | TRBV5-1 | TRBD2 | NA | TGCGCCAGCAGCTTGGCAGTTAGCGGGAGGAGCGATGAGCAGTTCTTC | CASSLAVSGRSDEQFF
TRBJ2-5 | TRBV7-2 | TRBD1 | NA | TGTGCCAGCAGCTATCTACCCCTGGGACAGGGTTTCCAAGAGACCCAGTACTTC | CASSYLPLGQGFQETQYF
TRBJ2-5 | TRBV7-9 | TRBD1 | few | TGTGCCACCCAGACGTCGGGACAGCACCAAGAGACCCAGTACTTC | CATQTSGQHQETQYF
TRBJ1-1 | TRBV7-9 | TRBD1 | many | TGTGCCAGCAGCCCCCCGGACAGGGGAACGACTGAAGCTTTCTTT | CASSPPDRGTTEAFF
TRBJ1-2 | TRBV7-9 | NA | many | TGTGCCAGCAGCTTTTCCGGGAATGGCTACACCTTC | CASSFSGNGYTF
TRBJ2-1 | TRBV18 | NA | NA | TGTGCCAGCTCAGAACTCCAGGGGAACAATGAGCAGTTCTTC | CASSELQGNNEQFF
TRBJ2-7 | TRBV4-3 | NA | many | TGCGCCAGCAGCCAAGAGACCAACGGAGGGACAGCCCCTTACGAGCAGTACTTC | CASSQETNGGTAPYEQYF
TRBJ1-6 | TRBV28 | TRBD1 | many | TGTGCCAGCAGTCCCACCCTGGGACAGAGATATAATTCACCCCTCCACTTT | CASSPTLGQRYNSPLHF
TRBJ2-5 | TRBV25-1 | NA | NA | TGTGCCAGACCCTGGGGGATCCAGCAAGAGACCCAGTACTTC | CARPWGIQQETQYF
TRBJ2-7 | TRBV27 | TRBD1 | many | TGTGCCAGCAGTGCTGGGACAGGGCCTTACGAGCAGTACTTC | CASSAGTGPYEQYF
TRBJ2-7 | TRBV4-1 | TRBD2 | few | TGCGCCAGCAGCCAAGTCGCTAGCGGGAGATCCTACGAGCAGTACTTC | CASSQVASGRSYEQYF
TRBJ2-2 | TRBV7-2 | NA | few | TGTGCCAGCAGCTTGGTACATTCTGGGAACACCGGGGAGCTGTTTTTT | CASSLVHSGNTGELFF
TRBJ2-7 | TRBV11-2 | NA | NA | TGTGCCAGCAGCAACAGGTCCCCCTACGAGCAGTACTTC | CASSNRSPYEQYF
TRBJ2-6 | TRBV6-1 | NA | NA | TGTGCCAGCAGTACCGGGACCGCCGAGGTGACTGGGGCCAACGTCCTGACTTTC | CASSTGTAEVTGANVLTF
TRBJ1-4 | TRBV20-1 | NA | few | TGCAGTGCTAGAGGAGGATCGGCTAATGAAAAACTGTTTTTT | CSARGGSANEKLFF
TRBJ2-7 | TRBV25-1 | TRBD2 | few | TGTGCCAGCAGTGATCTAAGCGGGACCCGCGAGCAGTACTTC | CASSDLSGTREQYF
TRBJ2-5 | TRBV7-9 | NA | few | TGTGCCAGCGTGGGCCAAGAGACCCAGTACTTC | CASVGQETQYF
TRBJ2-5 | TRBV20-1 | NA | few | TGCAGTGCTAGTAGCTCGCAGGTAGAATTGGAGACCCAGTACTTC | CSASSSQVELETQYF
TRBJ1-4 | TRBV6-1 | NA | NA | TGTGCCAGCAGTGACGGAAGTGAAAAACTGTTTTTT | CASSDGSEKLFF
TRBJ1-4 | TRBV6-5 | NA | few | TGTGCCAGCAGTTACTCGACAACCAGCGGAAAACTGTTTTTT | CASSYSTTSGKLFF